The entry below gives a single T cell receptor (beta chain) sequence along with its context. The record originates from a study of blood T cell repertoires in COVID-19. Overall study context: Samples representing acute and convalescent COVID-19 were sourced from the United States, Italy and Spain.

As processed by the authors: Estimates of nucleated cell counts were drawn from the amplification of reference gene primers. Sequenced by immunoSEQ multiplex PCR; TCRdb stores in-frame clones only, minus some. V and J calls and clone size are as listed in that table; D and trimming were resolved from the DNA. Of about 26,000 clones listed, approximately 90% are singletons. The ends were cut back, 7 bases at V and 5 bases at J, with 19 bases in the middle. The germline gives CDR1 LNHDA, CDR2 SQIVND (reference sequence). There are 15 residues in the CDR3. J is TRBJ2-3 and V is TRBV19, with a possible D match to TRBD2 (5 bases). The sample taken for sequencing was peripheral blood. This receptor was obtained from a human donor in a cohort sampled during active COVID-19. CDR3: CASTTDSLEGDTQYF. The DNA for the CDR3 is TGTGCCAGTACCACTGACTCGCTTGAGGGAGATACGCAGTATTTT.